What follows is one TCR beta chain and its context. These data are taken from a study of blood T cell repertoires in COVID-19. Germline V gives CDR1 LGHNA, CDR2 YSLEER. The CDR3 spans 17 residues. Losses at the gene ends were 0 bases for V and 7 bases for J; bases not matched to a gene: 7. Sequencing was performed with immunoSEQ multiplex PCR; in TCRdb, only in-frame clones are kept and a portion is missing. The table includes fewer than 300,000 clones, 85% to 90% detected once. V and J are TRBV4-3 and TRBJ1-5; 12 nucleotides line up with TRBD1. This sequence was found in a woman in her thirties or forties who had recovered from COVID-19. Sample: peripheral blood. The CDR3 loop reads CASSQDWGTGGLQPQHF. Here the CDR3 DNA reads TGCGCCAGCAGCCAAGATTGGGGGACAGGGGGCCTCCAGCCCCAGCATTTT.